These T cell receptor beta chains were read from a single sample in a study of OX40 agonist ivuxolimab in advanced cancers. TCRdb's copy holds only in-frame clones and misses some; the assay was immunoSEQ multiplex PCR. The table has roughly 40,000 clones, approximately 90% seen once. This material consisted of CD4+ or CD8+ T cells sorted from blood, taken in a trial of the OX40 agonist ivuxolimab. These receptors originate from an adult with an advanced solid tumor such as melanoma, head and neck, liver or kidney cancer. Both conserved end residues are part of each CDR3. Each record gives: V gene, CDR3 protein.

V: TRBV28
CDR3: CASSFAAQDEQFF

V: TRBV15
CDR3: CATSRTGTDSGNTIYF

V: TRBV28
CDR3: CASRYGSPSYNEQFF

V: TRBV7-6
CDR3: CASSSGLPNTYEQYF

V: TRBV6-5
CDR3: CASSRRTDNYGYTF

V: TRBV19
CDR3: CASSIGRMTGDEQYF

V: TRBV28
CDR3: CATDRSSYEQYF

V: TRBV1
CDR3: CTSSQEQGSNTEAFF

V: TRBV7-9
CDR3: CASSLEGMRALHF

V: TRBV18
CDR3: CASSPETGVAKNIQYF

V: TRBV15
CDR3: CATSRRAWEAQTGELFF

V: TRBV11-2
CDR3: CASSLTPGFNNEQFF

V: TRBV25-1
CDR3: CASSAGLPAADTQYF

V: TRBV2
CDR3: CASTGGPAEKLFF

V: TRBV6-5
CDR3: CASEKGNTGELFF

V: TRBV28
CDR3: CASNRQGKDYEQYF

V: TRBV16
CDR3: CASSHPTPDTQYF

V: TRBV5-4
CDR3: CASGRTANTGELFF

V: TRBV30
CDR3: CAWSVLGSGQPQHF

V: TRBV9
CDR3: CASSPQVTQETQYF

V: TRBV10-1
CDR3: CASSRTKGLAGRAYEQYF

V: TRBV18
CDR3: CASSPSLGDNEKLFF

V: TRBV5-6
CDR3: CASSNRDSYNEQFF

V: TRBV18
CDR3: CASSPPQPSILKNIQYF

V: TRBV7-9
CDR3: CASSSREDSNTGELFF

V: TRBV6-4
CDR3: CASSDATSGYNEQFF

V: TRBV6-5
CDR3: CASSTGTKVVEQFF

V: TRBV2
CDR3: CASTRRGQGALNYGYTF

V: TRBV7-2
CDR3: CASRRLAGDRNEQFF

V: TRBV5-1
CDR3: CASSSTSGNYNEQFF

V: TRBV27
CDR3: CASKPGLKNTDTQYF

V: TRBV28
CDR3: CASSSPAGQGSPLHF

V: TRBV6-1
CDR3: CASRKQGFGNQPQHF

V: TRBV28
CDR3: CASTTTGSTGELFF

V: TRBV5-4
CDR3: CASSLSSYEQYF

V: TRBV9
CDR3: CASSVGAGDHNEQFF

V: TRBV6-5
CDR3: CASSRPSGRNEQYF

V: TRBV10-1
CDR3: CASRRQVHQPQHF

V: TRBV6-6
CDR3: CASSLQSLPTEKLFF

V: TRBV7-7
CDR3: CASSLGDRGFETQYF

V: TRBV7-8
CDR3: CASSYSQGGNQPQHF

V: TRBV7-9
CDR3: CASSPPGKVNTEAFF

V: TRBV30
CDR3: CAWSPTSNEQYF

V: TRBV29-1
CDR3: CSVVGLAGLFYNEQFF

V: TRBV9
CDR3: CASSVSAGVGGDTQYF

V: TRBV28
CDR3: CASRIGTGLYSGANVLTF

V: TRBV11-3
CDR3: CASSSGLAGQETQYF

V: TRBV2
CDR3: CASSLQGAAGPEAFF

V: TRBV30
CDR3: CAWSRGRVLSYEQYF

V: TRBV5-1
CDR3: CASTRLEGATGELFF

V: TRBV4-1
CDR3: CASSQGRQQPQHF

V: TRBV10-1
CDR3: CASSESRQGYTDTQYF

V: TRBV5-1
CDR3: CASSLGAPGPYEQYF

V: TRBV6-1
CDR3: CASNSNQPQHF

V: TRBV18
CDR3: CASSNQGPAGELFF

V: TRBV18
CDR3: CASSPPVLRTDTQYF

V: TRBV6-6
CDR3: CASSYTGSDYEQYF

V: TRBV28
CDR3: CASIAGSSIAPSRYEQYF

V: TRBV28
CDR3: CASSLGTALKVYGYTF